These 14 T cell receptor beta chains were sequenced from one sample in a study of OX40 agonist ivuxolimab in advanced cancers. The method was immunoSEQ multiplex PCR; TCRdb's version includes in-frame clones alone and lacks a portion of them. The table shows approximately 16,000 clones, with approximately 86% occurring only once. Material: CD4+ or CD8+ T cells sorted from blood, obtained in a trial of the OX40 agonist ivuxolimab. The receptors come from an adult with an advanced solid tumor such as melanoma, head and neck, liver or kidney cancer.

V is TRBV7-8 and J is TRBJ2-5; 8 nucleotides match TRBD2. The CDR3 extends over 14 amino acids. V dropped 4 bases and J dropped 5; count of bases not matched to a gene: 6. CDR1 SGHVS and CDR2 FQNEAQ come from the germline V gene. The CDR3 loop reads CASSYRPGGETQYF. The CDR3 coding sequence is TGTGCCAGCAGCTACCGACCGGGGGGGGAGACCCAGTACTTC. Looking up the rest from reference TRBV7-8 and TRBJ2-5 gives the full variable domain: GAGVSQSPRYKVAKRGQDVALRCDPISGHVSLFWYQQALGQGPEFLTYFQNEAQLDKSGLPSDRFFAERPEGSVSTLKIQRTQQEDSAVYLCASSYRPGGETQYFGPGTRLLVL.

V gene TRBV19 combines with J gene TRBJ1-1; unclear D gene. The germline CDR1 and CDR2 sequences are LNHDA and SQIVND (reference sequence). There are 12 residues in the CDR3. V dropped 5 bases and J dropped 7 bases, with 11 bases sitting between them. The CDR3 region has the DNA TGTGCCAGTAGTTGGTCGATCGGTGAAGCTTTCTTT. Its translation: CASSWSIGEAFF.

With respect to this clone: This same CDR3 is encoded by further DNA sequences in the sample. The gene calls are TRBV5-1 and TRBJ1-2; 7 positions match TRBD1. CDR1 is SGHRS and CDR2 is YFSETQ in the germline V gene. The CDR3 contains 12 residues. The junction had 1 base not matched to a gene; V was cut back by 2 bases and J by 6 bases. The CDR3 loop reads CASSLGGDGYTF. DNA for the CDR3: TGCGCCAGCAGCTTAGGGGGCGATGGCTACACCTTC.

The chain has TRBV14 and TRBJ2-5; 11 bases fit TRBD1. The CDR3 sequence is 15 residues long. The trim removed 2 bases at V and 4 bases at J, leaving 3 bases unmatched. CDR1 and CDR2 (germline): SGHDN, FVKESK. The CDR3 region is CASSQWTGGRETQYF. CDR3 sequence (DNA): TGTGCCAGCAGCCAATGGACAGGGGGCCGAGAGACCCAGTACTTC.

V and J are TRBV7-6 and TRBJ2-5; 8 bases line up with TRBD1. CDR1 is SGHVS and CDR2 is FNYEAQ in the germline V gene. The V and J ends lost 1 base and 2 bases, in that order; junction bases with no gene match: 15. This CDR3 has 19 amino acids. The CDR3 DNA follows: TGTGCCAGCAGCTTAGGTCGCAGGGGGCCGGGTCGTCAGCAAGAGACCCAGTACTTC. Protein sequence: CASSLGRRGPGRQQETQYF.

This sequence joins TRBV7-2 and TRBJ2-7, with D perhaps matching TRBD1 (6 bases). Germline CDR1 SGHTA, CDR2 FQGNSA. V lost 5 bases and J 4 bases, leaving 15 bases between the germline ends. The CDR3 consists of 14 residues. This chain's CDR3 is CASSPSTGPYEQYF. The CDR3 coding sequence is TGTGCCAGCAGCCCTTCGACAGGACCATACGAGCAGTACTTC.

The chain couples TRBV6-5 to TRBJ2-3, with D uncertain. CDR3 length: 14 residues. V gave up 5 bases and J gave up 0 bases, with 9 bases separating them. Germline values: CDR1 MNHEY, CDR2 SVGAGI. The chain's CDR3 is CASSPQVSTDTQYF. The DNA for the CDR3 is TGTGCCAGCAGTCCCCAGGTTAGCACAGATACGCAGTATTTT.

This CDR3 is CASSFGTYNEQFF. As DNA, the CDR3 is TGTGCCAGCAGTTTTGGGACGTACAATGAGCAGTTCTTC. This sequence joins TRBV6-5 and TRBJ2-1; D tentatively reads TRBD1 or TRBD2 (5 bases each). Looked up from germline, CDR1 is MNHEY and CDR2 is SVGAGI. Trimming left V 4 bases short and J 4 bases short, with 8 bases between. The CDR3 loop spans 13 amino acids.

This clone occurred a few times. V is TRBV6-5 and J is TRBJ1-5; D not certain. Germline V gives CDR1 MNHEY, CDR2 SVGAGI. This CDR3 is 15 amino acids long. Trimming cost V 6 bases and J 1 base, with 13 bases left between them. CDR3 protein: CASSPVLSSNQPQHF. The CDR3 DNA is TGTGCCAGCAGCCCCGTACTGTCCAGCAATCAGCCCCAGCATTTT.

The CDR3 region has the DNA TGTGCCAGCAGTCGACAGGGGATGGGCCAGCCCCAGCATTTT. It specifies CASSRQGMGQPQHF. The V gene is TRBV6-6, the J gene TRBJ1-5, with 8 bases fitting TRBD1. Germline V CDR1 and CDR2: MNHNY, SVGAGI (reference sequence). The CDR3 runs 14 residues. V shed 5 bases and J 7 bases; nucleotides not matched to a gene: 7.

V and J are TRBV5-6 and TRBJ2-1; 9 nucleotides line up with TRBD2. The CDR3 loop spans 13 amino acids. From germline, CDR1 is SGHDT and CDR2 YYEEEE. Trimming at V came to 4 bases and at J to 7 bases, leaving 3 bases not matched to a gene. The CDR3 is CASSGGLANEQFF. CDR3 DNA: TGTGCCAGCAGCGGGGGACTAGCTAATGAGCAGTTCTTC.

The chain couples TRBV25-1 to TRBJ2-5, with D possibly being TRBD1 (5 bases). The J call may not be correct, given that the DNA end is closer to TRBJ2-7. Germline CDR1 reads MGHDK; CDR2 reads SYGVNS. There are 13 residues in the CDR3. CDR3 in DNA: TGTGCCAGCAGCCCGGACACAACCTACGAGCAGTACTTC. This encodes CASSPDTTYEQYF.

The chain is built from TRBV7-9 and TRBJ1-5; unclear D gene. Germline V gene data show CDR1 as SEHNR and CDR2 as FQNEAQ (reference sequence). V lost 5 bases and J 4 bases, leaving 9 bases between the germline ends. CDR3 size: 13 residues. DNA of the CDR3: TGTGCCAGCAGCATAGGACCGAATCAGCCCCAGCATTTT. It is translated as CASSIGPNQPQHF.

The genes are TRBV19 and TRBJ2-1; 8 bases map to TRBD2. The V and J ends lost 6 bases and 3 bases, in that order; junction bases with no gene match: 7. The germline CDR1 and CDR2 sequences are LNHDA and SQIVND (reference sequence). The CDR3 is 15 amino acids. In DNA, the CDR3 is TGTGCCAGTAGCCAGGCCCTAGCGGGCTACAATGAGCAGTTCTTC. Translating gives CASSQALAGYNEQFF.